This entry describes one T cell receptor (beta chain). As yet, its antigen is unknown. Researchers took RNA transcripts and amplified the TCR beta CDR3 regions from them. First-round RT-PCR with HTBI primers amplified the TCR CDR3 region. Using its own MiXCR run on the multiplex PCR reads, TCRdb lists one record per CDR3 protein. Among hundreds of thousands of distinct CDR3 sequences listed, roughly 15% were seen once. Patients with ophthalmopathy all had a Clinical Activity Score of at least 3, a NOSPECS grade of at least 4 and duration under 3 months. This sample was included in a study of T cells in Graves' hyperthyroidism and ophthalmopathy. The study, taken as a whole, reports: Blood samples included most of the expanded thyroid clonotypes exceeding 0.001.

The germline gives CDR1 SQVTM, CDR2 ANQGSEA. V trimming: 7 bases; J trimming: 10 bases; junction bases outside the gene matches: 8. The CDR3 is made up of 12 amino acids. Sequencing was performed on blood. The chain employs TRBV29-1 and TRBJ1-4; 8 nucleotides align to TRBD1. The TCR comes from a woman aged 50 to 60 with Graves' ophthalmopathy. The CDR3 nucleotides read TGCAGCGCAGGACAGGGCCTGGGAAAACTGTTTTTT. Protein product: CSAGQGLGKLFF.